The 24 T cell receptor beta chains below were found in one sample sequenced in a study of Ad26.COV2.S vaccination and SARS-CoV-2 variants. TCRdb's copy holds only in-frame clones and misses some; the assay was immunoSEQ multiplex PCR. The sample has around 340,000 clones, approximately 86% seen once. Treatment noted: around 19 received Ad26.COV2.S at low or high dose, single or two shots; 5 received placebo; per-sample allocation not given. Sample collection was performed on day 63 after the first vaccine or placebo injection. The input for sequencing was peripheral blood, taken in a trial of Ad26.COV2.S vaccine versus placebo. The receptors were sampled from a person between 18 and 65 years old who received the Ad26.COV2.S COVID-19 vaccine or a placebo.

This clone is a singleton in its sample. The chain employs TRBV19 and TRBJ2-1, with a possible D match to TRBD2 (5 bases). Trimming shortened V by 5 bases and J by 6 bases, and 14 bases separated the two germline ends. Per the germline V gene, CDR1 is LNHDA and CDR2 is SQIVND (reference sequence). CDR3 length: 14 amino acids. The CDR3 protein is CASSPRRAGNEQFF. CDR3 DNA: TGTGCCAGTAGTCCCCGACGGGCGGGCAATGAGCAGTTCTTC.

The chain has TRBV7-9 and TRBJ2-2, with TRBD1 matching 8 bases. Germline-derived CDR1 and CDR2 are SEHNR and FQNEAQ (reference sequence). The CDR3 runs to 15 residues. The trim removed 5 bases at V and 6 bases at J, leaving 8 bases unmatched. The CDR3 protein is CASSLGQGAPGELFF. CDR3 coding DNA: TGTGCCAGCAGCCTCGGACAGGGAGCCCCCGGGGAGCTGTTTTTT.

The chain carries TRBV10-1 and TRBJ2-1; no reliable D call. Germline V lookup: CDR1 WNHNN, CDR2 SYGVQD (reference sequence). The CDR3 runs to 15 residues. Trimming left V 7 bases short and J 10 bases short, with 23 bases between. The CDR3: CASNLPPTNLIEQFF. The CDR3 nucleotides are TGCGCCAGCAATCTCCCCCCGACGAACCTAATCGAGCAGTTCTTC.

The chain carries TRBV6-4 and TRBJ2-6; no firm D call. This CDR3 comprises 16 residues. Germline V gene data show CDR1 as MRHNA and CDR2 as SNTAGT. V was pared by 1 base and J by 1 base, with 8 bases between. DNA of the CDR3: TGTGCCAGCAGTGACTTAGGACGTTCTGGGGCCAACGTCCTGACTTTC. Protein: CASSDLGRSGANVLTF.

This clone was counted a single time. The chain employs TRBV3-1 (or the pseudogene TRBV3-2) and TRBJ1-6; no clear D. Looked up from germline, CDR1 is LGHDT and CDR2 is YNNKEL (reference sequence). This CDR3 has 15 amino acids. Trimming took off 1 base at V and 9 bases at J, with 13 bases between the two ends. DNA for the CDR3: TGTGCCAGCAGCCAAGTACAATGGGGTGGTTCACCCCTCCACTTT. Protein sequence: CASSQVQWGGSPLHF.

The chain employs TRBV30 and TRBJ2-1; 8 nucleotides align to TRBD2. This CDR3 contains 16 residues. Per the germline V gene, CDR1 is GTSNPN and CDR2 is SVGIG (reference sequence). V lost 0 bases, J lost 4 bases, and 8 bases stayed unmatched. Here the CDR3 reads CAWSVLAEPPYNEQFF. The CDR3 DNA is TGTGCCTGGAGTGTACTAGCGGAGCCTCCATACAATGAGCAGTTCTTC.

The CDR3 DNA reads TGCGCCAGCAGCTTGGGGGAGGGTTTAGCCAAAAACATTCAGTACTTC. This gives the protein CASSLGEGLAKNIQYF. V usage is TRBV5-1 and J usage is TRBJ2-4; 7 bases are shared with TRBD2. Trimming cost V 0 bases and J 0 bases; bases outside gene matches: 3. Looked up from germline, CDR1 is SGHRS and CDR2 is YFSETQ. The CDR3 covers 16 residues.

The genes are TRBV7-2 and TRBJ2-2, with 7 bases identical to TRBD1. Germline values: CDR1 SGHTA, CDR2 FQGNSA. V was pared by 5 bases and J by 4 bases, with 4 bases of the junction left unmatched. CDR3 length: 14 amino acids. This chain's CDR3 is CASSLTGITGELFF. For the CDR3, the DNA is TGTGCCAGCAGCCTGACAGGGATCACCGGGGAGCTGTTTTTT.

The rearrangement joins TRBV4-3 to TRBJ2-1; 13 nucleotides agree with TRBD2. The CDR3 covers 17 residues. V lost 4 bases and J lost 8; bases outside the gene matches: 11. Per germline, CDR1 LGHNA and CDR2 YSLEER. For the CDR3, the DNA is TGCGCCAGCAGCCCAGCCCCACTAGCGGGAGGGCCCTATGAGCAGTTCTTC. Protein product: CASSPAPLAGGPYEQFF.

This clone was recorded only once. V and J are TRBV10-2 and TRBJ2-7; 10 nucleotides align to TRBD2. From germline, CDR1 is WSHSY and CDR2 SAAADI. V lost 8 bases to trimming and J lost 1 base; unmatched junction nucleotides: 2. The CDR3 length is 13 residues. In nucleotides, the CDR3 is TGCGCCAGCGGGACTAGCGTTTCCTACGAGCAGTACTTC. Its translation is CASGTSVSYEQYF.

The CDR3 DNA follows: TGTGCCAGCTCCCCTAGCGGTTCTGAAGAGACCCAGTACTTC. Translation gives CASSPSGSEETQYF. The chain links TRBV7-8 to TRBJ2-5; 7 bases agree with TRBD2. V shed 8 bases and J 3 bases; nucleotides not matched to a gene: 9. The length of the CDR3 is 14 residues. Germline loops: CDR1 SGHVS, CDR2 FQNEAQ.

This chain links TRBV5-6 with TRBJ2-3; tentatively, D is TRBD1 or TRBD2 (5 bases each). The CDR3 sequence is 14 residues long. V gave up 2 bases and J gave up 7 bases, with 14 bases separating them. Germline lookup yields CDR1 SGHDT and CDR2 YYEEEE. As DNA, the CDR3 is TGTGCCAGCAGCTTCCCCGGGGCTAGGAATACGCAGTATTTT. Translated, it gives CASSFPGARNTQYF.

The gene calls are TRBV28 and TRBJ1-2; 7 bases line up with TRBD1. Germline CDR1 and CDR2: MDHEN and SYDVKM. Trimming removed 3 bases from V and 7 bases from J; junction bases left unmatched: 8. The CDR3 spans 14 residues. The CDR3 DNA reads as TGTGCCAGCAGTTTTGGGACAGCGGTTATTGGCTACACCTTC. Translating gives CASSFGTAVIGYTF.

The rearrangement joins TRBV15 to TRBJ1-1, with D unresolved. Germline V gene lookup returns CDR1 LNHNV and CDR2 YYDKDF (reference sequence). Deletions cut 0 bases from V and 6 bases from J, with 11 bases between. This CDR3 spans 14 amino acids. The CDR3, as DNA: TGTGCCACCAGCAGAGATCAAGGGATCGCTGAAGCTTTCTTT. Amino acid sequence: CATSRDQGIAEAFF.

V and J are TRBV6-5 and TRBJ2-7, with TRBD2 matching 8 bases. Per germline, CDR1 MNHEY and CDR2 SVGAGI. The V and J ends lost 4 bases and 5 bases, in that order; junction bases with no gene match: 4. CDR3 size: 13 residues. CDR3 DNA: TGTGCCAGCAGTTCACGGGGGGGTAACGAGCAGTACTTC. Its protein product is CASSSRGGNEQYF.

The chain couples TRBV7-2 to TRBJ1-6; 7 bases are a match to TRBD1. The V segment lost 1 base and the J segment 7 bases; nucleotides outside the gene matches: 4. The CDR3 totals 15 residues. The germline CDR1 and CDR2 sequences are SGHTA and FQGNSA. CDR3 residues: CASSLVRDSNSPLHF. The CDR3, as DNA: TGTGCCAGCAGCTTAGTTCGGGACAGCAATTCACCCCTCCACTTT.

V and J are TRBV7-8 and TRBJ1-5, with TRBD1 matching 10 bases. With 5 bases clipped from V and 6 bases from J, the junction kept 4 bases outside the gene matches. This CDR3 region has 14 residues. CDR1 and CDR2 (germline): SGHVS, FQNEAQ. CDR3 DNA: TGTGCCAGCAGCCTAAGGACAGGGGGTCAGCCCCAGCATTTT. Translated: CASSLRTGGQPQHF.

V and J are TRBV18 and TRBJ2-1; 10 bases fit TRBD2. CDR1 and CDR2 (germline): KGHSH, LQKENI. Trimming at V came to 3 bases and at J to 7 bases, leaving 6 bases not matched to a gene. This CDR3 is built from 15 residues. The CDR3 loop is CASSPSGGRLNEQFF. DNA for the CDR3: TGTGCCAGCTCACCTAGCGGGGGGCGGTTGAATGAGCAGTTCTTC.

V usage is TRBV7-2 and J usage is TRBJ2-5; TRBD1 might be the D (5 bases). With 1 base removed from V and 3 bases from J, the gap between germline ends came to 15 bases. This CDR3 spans 16 amino acids. Germline-derived CDR1 and CDR2 are SGHTA and FQGNSA. In DNA form, the CDR3 reads TGTGCCAGCAGCTTAGGTGCAGGGCTTATCAAAGAGACCCAGTACTTC. Translated, it gives CASSLGAGLIKETQYF. Complete variable domain (other parts from reference TRBV7-2 and TRBJ2-5): GAGVSQSPSNKVTEKGKDVELRCDPISGHTALYWYRQSLGQGLEFLIYFQGNSAPDKSGLPSDRFSAERTGGSVSTLTIQRTQQEDSAVYLCASSLGAGLIKETQYFGPGTRLLVL.

The chain carries TRBV12-3 or TRBV12-4 and TRBJ2-1, with 7 nucleotides matching TRBD2. V was clipped by 6 bases and J by 7 bases; unmatched bases: 3. The CDR3 contains 12 residues. The CDR3 nucleotides read TGTGCCAGCAGCACGGGACTAAATGAGCAGTTCTTC. As protein: CASSTGLNEQFF.

V usage is TRBV12-3 or TRBV12-4 and J usage is TRBJ1-1; perhaps TRBD1 as D (6 bases). The CDR3 consists of 12 residues. V was clipped by 1 base and J by 8 bases, with 8 bases between them. CDR3 in amino acids: CASSLGGGEAFF. The CDR3 nucleotides read TGTGCCAGCAGTTTAGGAGGGGGAGAAGCTTTCTTT.

The chain joins TRBV12-3 or TRBV12-4 to TRBJ1-1; perhaps TRBD1 as D (5 bases). V was pared by 3 bases and J by 4 bases, with 9 bases between. The CDR3 is made up of 13 amino acids. CDR3 sequence reads: CASSFNGGTEAFF. CDR3 DNA: TGTGCCAGCAGTTTTAACGGGGGCACTGAAGCTTTCTTT.

The chain employs TRBV28 and TRBJ1-2, with 8 bases fitting TRBD1. V shed 4 bases and J 2 bases; nucleotides not matched to a gene: 12. CDR1 and CDR2 from the germline V gene are MDHEN and SYDVKM. This CDR3 has 17 residues. DNA of the CDR3: TGTGCCAGCAGTTCTACCGGACAGGGTTTAGTCAACTATGGCTACACCTTC. Its translation is CASSSTGQGLVNYGYTF.

This sequence joins TRBV18 and TRBJ1-1; weak D call: TRBD1 (6 bases). Trimming pared 2 bases from V and 3 bases from J, leaving 13 bases between. This CDR3 comprises 15 residues. The germline V gene encodes CDR1 KGHSH and CDR2 LQKENI. The CDR3 region has the DNA TGTGCCAGCTCACCAGGGGGGCGAAGAGACACTGAAGCTTTCTTT. Translation gives CASSPGGRRDTEAFF.